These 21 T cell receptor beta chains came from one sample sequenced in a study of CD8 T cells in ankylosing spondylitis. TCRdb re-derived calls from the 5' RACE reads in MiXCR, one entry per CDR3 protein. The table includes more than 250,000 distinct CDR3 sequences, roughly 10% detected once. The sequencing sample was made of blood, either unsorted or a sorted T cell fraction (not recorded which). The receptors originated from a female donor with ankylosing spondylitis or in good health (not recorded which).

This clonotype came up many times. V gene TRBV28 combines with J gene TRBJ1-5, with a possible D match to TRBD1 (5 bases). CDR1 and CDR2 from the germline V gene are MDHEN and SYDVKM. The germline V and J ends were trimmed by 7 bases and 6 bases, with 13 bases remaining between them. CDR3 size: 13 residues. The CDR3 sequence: CASIPGGGQPQHF. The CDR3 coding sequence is TGTGCCAGCATCCCCGGGGGGGGTCAGCCCCAGCATTTT.

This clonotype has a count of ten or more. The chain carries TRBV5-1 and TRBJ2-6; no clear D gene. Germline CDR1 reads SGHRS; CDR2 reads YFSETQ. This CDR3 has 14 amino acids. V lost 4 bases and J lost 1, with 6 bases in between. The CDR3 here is CASSLWSGANVLTF. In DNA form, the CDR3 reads TGCGCCAGCAGCCTCTGGTCTGGGGCCAACGTCCTGACTTTC. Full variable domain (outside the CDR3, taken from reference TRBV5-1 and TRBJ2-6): KAGVTQTPRYLIKTRGQQVTLSCSPISGHRSVSWYQQTPGQGLQFLFEYFSETQRNKGNFPGRFSGRQFSNSRSEMNVSTLELGDSALYLCASSLWSGANVLTFGAGSRLTVL.

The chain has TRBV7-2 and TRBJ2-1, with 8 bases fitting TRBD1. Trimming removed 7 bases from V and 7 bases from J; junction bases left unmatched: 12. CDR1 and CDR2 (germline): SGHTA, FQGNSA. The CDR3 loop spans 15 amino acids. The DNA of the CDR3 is TGTGCCAGCACCCCCACCAGGACAGGGTATAATGAGCAGTTCTTC. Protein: CASTPTRTGYNEQFF.

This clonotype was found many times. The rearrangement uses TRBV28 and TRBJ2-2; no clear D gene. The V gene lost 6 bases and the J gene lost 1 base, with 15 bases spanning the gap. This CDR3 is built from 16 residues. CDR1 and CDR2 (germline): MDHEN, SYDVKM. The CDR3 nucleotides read TGTGCCAGCAGACCTGCCGGCCAGTTGAACACCGGGGAGCTGTTTTTT. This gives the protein CASRPAGQLNTGELFF.

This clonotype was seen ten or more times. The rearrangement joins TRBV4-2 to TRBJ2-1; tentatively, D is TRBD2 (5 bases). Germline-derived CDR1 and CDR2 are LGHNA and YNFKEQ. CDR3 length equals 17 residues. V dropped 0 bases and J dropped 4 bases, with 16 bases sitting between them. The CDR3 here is CASSQDSGGLVYNEQFF. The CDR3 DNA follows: TGTGCCAGCAGCCAAGATTCAGGAGGACTTGTGTACAATGAGCAGTTCTTC.

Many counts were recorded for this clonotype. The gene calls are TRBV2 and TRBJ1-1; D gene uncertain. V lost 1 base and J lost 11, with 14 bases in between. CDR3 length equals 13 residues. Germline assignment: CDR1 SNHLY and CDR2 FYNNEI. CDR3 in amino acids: CASSEETGFKAFF. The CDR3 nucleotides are TGTGCCAGCAGTGAAGAGACTGGCTTTAAGGCTTTCTTT.

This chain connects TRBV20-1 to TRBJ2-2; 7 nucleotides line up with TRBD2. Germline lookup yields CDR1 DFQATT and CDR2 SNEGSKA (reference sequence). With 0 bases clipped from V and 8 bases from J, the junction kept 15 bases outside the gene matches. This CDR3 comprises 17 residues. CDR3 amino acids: CSARDMRGGTLRGELFF. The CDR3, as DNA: TGCAGTGCTAGAGATATGCGCGGGGGTACATTGCGGGGGGAGCTGTTTTTT.

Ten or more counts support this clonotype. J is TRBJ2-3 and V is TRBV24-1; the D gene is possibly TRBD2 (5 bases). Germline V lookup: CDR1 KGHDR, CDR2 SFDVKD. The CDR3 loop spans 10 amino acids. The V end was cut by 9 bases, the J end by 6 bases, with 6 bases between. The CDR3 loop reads CATWRDTQYF. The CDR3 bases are TGTGCCACCTGGAGGGATACGCAGTATTTT.

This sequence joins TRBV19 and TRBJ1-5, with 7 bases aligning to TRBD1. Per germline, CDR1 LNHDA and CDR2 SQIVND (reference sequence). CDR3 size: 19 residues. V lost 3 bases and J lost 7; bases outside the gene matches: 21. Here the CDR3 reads CASSIDPGGGAVLKQPQHF. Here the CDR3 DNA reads TGTGCCAGTAGTATTGACCCGGGAGGGGGCGCGGTATTGAAACAGCCCCAGCATTTT.

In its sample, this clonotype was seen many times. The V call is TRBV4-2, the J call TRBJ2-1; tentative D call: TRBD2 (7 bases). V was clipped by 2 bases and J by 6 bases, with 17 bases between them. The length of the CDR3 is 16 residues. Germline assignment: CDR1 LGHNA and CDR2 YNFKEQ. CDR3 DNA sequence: TGTGCCAGCAGCCAACCCCCCGGCGGGGGCCTCAATGAGCAGTTCTTC. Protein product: CASSQPPGGGLNEQFF.

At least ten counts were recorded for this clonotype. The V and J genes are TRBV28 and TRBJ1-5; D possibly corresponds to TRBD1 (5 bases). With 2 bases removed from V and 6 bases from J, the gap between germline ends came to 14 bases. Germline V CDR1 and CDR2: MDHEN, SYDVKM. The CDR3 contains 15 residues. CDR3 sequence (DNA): TGTGCCAGCAGTTTAGATGGGCAGGGCGGTCAGCCCCAGCATTTT. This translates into CASSLDGQGGQPQHF.

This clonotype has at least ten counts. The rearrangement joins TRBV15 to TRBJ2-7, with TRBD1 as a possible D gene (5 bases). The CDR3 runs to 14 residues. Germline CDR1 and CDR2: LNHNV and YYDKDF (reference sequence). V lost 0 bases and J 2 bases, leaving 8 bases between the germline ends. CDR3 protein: CATSREGQTYEQYF. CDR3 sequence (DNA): TGTGCCACCAGCAGAGAAGGACAAACCTACGAGCAGTACTTC.

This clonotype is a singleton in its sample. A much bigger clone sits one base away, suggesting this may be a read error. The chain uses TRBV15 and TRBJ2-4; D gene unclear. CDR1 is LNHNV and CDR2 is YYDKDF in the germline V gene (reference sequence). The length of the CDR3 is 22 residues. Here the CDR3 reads CATSRDENSGLARPLAKNIQHF. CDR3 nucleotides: TGTGCCACCAGCAGAGATGAAAATTCGGGTTTGGCCAGGCCATTAGCCAAAAACATTCAGCACTTC.

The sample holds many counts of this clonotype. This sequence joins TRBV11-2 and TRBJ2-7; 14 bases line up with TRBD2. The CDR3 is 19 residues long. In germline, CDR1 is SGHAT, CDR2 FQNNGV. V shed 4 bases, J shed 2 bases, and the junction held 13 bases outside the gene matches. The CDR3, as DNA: TGTGCCAGCAGCTCGCGGACCGGGACTAGCGGGAGTTGGCCCTACGAGCAGTACTTC. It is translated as CASSSRTGTSGSWPYEQYF.

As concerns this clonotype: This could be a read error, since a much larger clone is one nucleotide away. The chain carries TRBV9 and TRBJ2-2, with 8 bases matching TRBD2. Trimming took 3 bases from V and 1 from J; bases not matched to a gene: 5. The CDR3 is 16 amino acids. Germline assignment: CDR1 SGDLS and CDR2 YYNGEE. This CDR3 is CASSDELAENTGELFF. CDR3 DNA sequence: TGTGCCAGCAGCGACGAACTAGCGGAGAACACCGGGGAGCTGTTTTTT.

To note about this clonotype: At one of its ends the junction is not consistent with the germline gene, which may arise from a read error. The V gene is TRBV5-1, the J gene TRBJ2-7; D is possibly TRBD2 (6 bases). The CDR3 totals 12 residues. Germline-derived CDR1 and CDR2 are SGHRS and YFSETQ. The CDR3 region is CSSSLEGYEQYF. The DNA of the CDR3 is TGCTCCAGCAGCTTGGAGGGTTACGAGCAGTACTTC.

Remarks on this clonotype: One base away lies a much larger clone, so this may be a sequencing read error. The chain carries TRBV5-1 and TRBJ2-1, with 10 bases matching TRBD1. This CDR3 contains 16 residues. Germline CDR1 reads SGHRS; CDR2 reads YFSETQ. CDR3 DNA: TGCGCCAGCAGCTTTTTGAGACAGGGGGCGCGGAATGAGCAGTTATTC. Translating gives CASSFLRQGARNEQLF.

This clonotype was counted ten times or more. The CDR3 DNA reads as TGCGCCAGCAGCCGCATATCGGGAGGGCTGGGGAATGAGCAGTTCTTC. Translating it yields CASSRISGGLGNEQFF. The chain has TRBV5-1 and TRBJ2-1; 8 bases fit TRBD2. The CDR3 length is 16 residues. The junction had 13 bases not matched to a gene; V was cut back by 4 bases and J by 7 bases. CDR1 is SGHRS and CDR2 is YFSETQ in the germline V gene.

The CDR3 protein is CASSPGRGGNEQYF. In DNA form, the CDR3 reads TGTGCCAGCAGCCCTGGCAGGGGAGGAAACGAGCAGTACTTC. This chain links TRBV7-9 with TRBJ2-7, with D possibly called TRBD1 or TRBD2 (6 bases each). V shed 5 bases and J shed 5 bases, with 16 bases lying between them. Looked up from germline, CDR1 is SEHNR and CDR2 is FQNEAQ (reference sequence). CDR3 size: 14 residues.

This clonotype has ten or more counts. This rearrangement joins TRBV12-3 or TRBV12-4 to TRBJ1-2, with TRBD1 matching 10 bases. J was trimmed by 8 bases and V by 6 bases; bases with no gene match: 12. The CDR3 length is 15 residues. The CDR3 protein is CASSPLGTGAWGYTF. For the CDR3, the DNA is TGTGCCAGCAGCCCTCTTGGGACAGGGGCCTGGGGCTACACCTTC.

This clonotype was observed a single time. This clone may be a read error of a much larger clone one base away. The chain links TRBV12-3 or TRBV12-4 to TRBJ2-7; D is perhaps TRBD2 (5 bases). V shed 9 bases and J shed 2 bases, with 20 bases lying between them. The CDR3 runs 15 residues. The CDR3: CARRSSGNNPYEQYF. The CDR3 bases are TGTGCCAGGAGGTCCTCGGGGAACAACCCCTACGAGCAGTACTTC.